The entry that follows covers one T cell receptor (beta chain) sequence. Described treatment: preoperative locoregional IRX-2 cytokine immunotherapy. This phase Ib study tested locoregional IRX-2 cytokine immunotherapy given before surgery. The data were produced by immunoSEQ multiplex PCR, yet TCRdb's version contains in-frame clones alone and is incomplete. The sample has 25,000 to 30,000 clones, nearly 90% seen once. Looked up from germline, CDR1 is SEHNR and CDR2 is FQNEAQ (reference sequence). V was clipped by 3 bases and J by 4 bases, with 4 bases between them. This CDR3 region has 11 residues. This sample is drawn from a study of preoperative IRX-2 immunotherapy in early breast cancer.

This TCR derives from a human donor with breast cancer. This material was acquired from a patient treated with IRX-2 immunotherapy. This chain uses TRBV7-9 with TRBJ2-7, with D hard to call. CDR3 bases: TGTGCCAGCAGCTTTCAGTACGAGCAGTACTTC. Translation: CASSFQYEQYF.